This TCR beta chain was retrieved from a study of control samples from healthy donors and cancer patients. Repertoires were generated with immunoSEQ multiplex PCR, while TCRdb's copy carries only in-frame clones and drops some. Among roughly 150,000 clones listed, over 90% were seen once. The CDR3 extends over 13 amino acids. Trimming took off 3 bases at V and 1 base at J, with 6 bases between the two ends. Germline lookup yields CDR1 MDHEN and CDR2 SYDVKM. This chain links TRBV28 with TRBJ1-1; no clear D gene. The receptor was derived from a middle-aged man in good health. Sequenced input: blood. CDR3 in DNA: TGTGCCAGCAGTTTTCCACAGAACACTGAAGCTTTCTTT. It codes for CASSFPQNTEAFF.